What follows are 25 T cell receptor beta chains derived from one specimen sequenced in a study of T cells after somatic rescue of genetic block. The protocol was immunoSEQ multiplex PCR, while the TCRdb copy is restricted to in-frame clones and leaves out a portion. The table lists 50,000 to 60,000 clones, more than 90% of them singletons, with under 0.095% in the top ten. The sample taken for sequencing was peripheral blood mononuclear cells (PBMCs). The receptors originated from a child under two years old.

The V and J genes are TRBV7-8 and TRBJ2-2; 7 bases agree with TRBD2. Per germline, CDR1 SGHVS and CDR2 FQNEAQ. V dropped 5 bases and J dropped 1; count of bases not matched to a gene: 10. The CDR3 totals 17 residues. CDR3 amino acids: CASSRLGEGLNTGELFF. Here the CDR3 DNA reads TGTGCCAGCAGCCGTCTGGGGGAGGGCCTGAACACCGGGGAGCTGTTTTTT.

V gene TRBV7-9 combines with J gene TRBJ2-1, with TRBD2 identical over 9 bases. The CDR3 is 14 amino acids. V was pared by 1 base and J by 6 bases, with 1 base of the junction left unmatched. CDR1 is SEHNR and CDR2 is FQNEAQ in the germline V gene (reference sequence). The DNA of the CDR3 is TGTGCCAGCAGCTTAGAGGGACTAGCCAATGAGCAGTTCTTC. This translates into CASSLEGLANEQFF. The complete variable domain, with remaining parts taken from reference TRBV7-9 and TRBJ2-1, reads DTGVSQNPRHKITKRGQNVTFRCDPISEHNRLYWYRQTLGQGPEFLTYFQNEAQLEKSRLLSDRFSAERPKGSFSTLEIQRTEQGDSAMYLCASSLEGLANEQFFGPGTRLTVL.

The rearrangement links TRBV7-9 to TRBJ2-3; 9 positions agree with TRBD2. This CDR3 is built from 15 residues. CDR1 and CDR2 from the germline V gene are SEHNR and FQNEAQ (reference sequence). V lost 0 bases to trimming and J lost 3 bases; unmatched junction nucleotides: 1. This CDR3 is CASSLASGRTDTQYF. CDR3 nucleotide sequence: TGTGCCAGCAGCTTAGCGAGCGGGAGGACAGATACGCAGTATTTT. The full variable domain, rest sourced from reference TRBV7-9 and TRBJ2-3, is DTGVSQNPRHKITKRGQNVTFRCDPISEHNRLYWYRQTLGQGPEFLTYFQNEAQLEKSRLLSDRFSAERPKGSFSTLEIQRTEQGDSAMYLCASSLASGRTDTQYFGPGTRLTVL.

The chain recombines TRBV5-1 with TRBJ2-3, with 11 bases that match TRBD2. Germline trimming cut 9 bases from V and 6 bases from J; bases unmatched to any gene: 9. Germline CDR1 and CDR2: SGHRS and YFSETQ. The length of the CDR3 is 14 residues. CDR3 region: CATRLAGFADTQYF. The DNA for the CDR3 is TGCGCCACCAGACTAGCGGGATTTGCCGATACGCAGTATTTT.

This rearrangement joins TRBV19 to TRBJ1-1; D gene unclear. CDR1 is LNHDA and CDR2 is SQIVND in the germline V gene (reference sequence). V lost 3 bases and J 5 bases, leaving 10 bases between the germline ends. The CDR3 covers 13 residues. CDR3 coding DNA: TGTGCCAGTAGTATTCAGTCTACAACTGAAGCTTTCTTT. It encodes CASSIQSTTEAFF.

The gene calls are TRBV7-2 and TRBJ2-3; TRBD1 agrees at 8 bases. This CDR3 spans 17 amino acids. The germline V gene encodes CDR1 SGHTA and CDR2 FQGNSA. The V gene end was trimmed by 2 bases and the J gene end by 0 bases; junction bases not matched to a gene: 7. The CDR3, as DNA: TGTGCCAGCAGCTTATGGTTCACAGGGGGTAGCACAGATACGCAGTATTTT. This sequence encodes CASSLWFTGGSTDTQYF.

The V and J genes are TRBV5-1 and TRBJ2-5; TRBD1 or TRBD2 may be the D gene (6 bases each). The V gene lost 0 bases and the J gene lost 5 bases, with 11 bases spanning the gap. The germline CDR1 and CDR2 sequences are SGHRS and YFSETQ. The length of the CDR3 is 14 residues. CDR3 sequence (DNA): TGCGCCAGCAGCTTGGCCGTGGGGGGCGAGACCCAGTACTTC. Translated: CASSLAVGGETQYF.

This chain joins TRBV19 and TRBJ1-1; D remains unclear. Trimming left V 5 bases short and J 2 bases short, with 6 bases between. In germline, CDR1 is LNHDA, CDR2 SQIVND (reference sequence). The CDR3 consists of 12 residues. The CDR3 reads CASSLYNTEAFF. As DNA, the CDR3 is TGTGCCAGTAGTTTGTATAACACTGAAGCTTTCTTT. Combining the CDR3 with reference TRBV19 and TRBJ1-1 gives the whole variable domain DGGITQSPKYLFRKEGQNVTLSCEQNLNHDAMYWYRQDPGQGLRLIYYSQIVNDFQKGDIAEGYSVSREKKESFPLTVTSAQKNPTAFYLCASSLYNTEAFFGQGTRLTVV.

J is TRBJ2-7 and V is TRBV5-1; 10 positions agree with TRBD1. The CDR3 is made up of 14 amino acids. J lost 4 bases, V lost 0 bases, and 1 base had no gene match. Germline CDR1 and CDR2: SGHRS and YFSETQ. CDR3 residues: CASSLEGQGYEQYF. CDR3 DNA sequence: TGCGCCAGCAGCTTGGAGGGACAGGGGTACGAGCAGTACTTC.

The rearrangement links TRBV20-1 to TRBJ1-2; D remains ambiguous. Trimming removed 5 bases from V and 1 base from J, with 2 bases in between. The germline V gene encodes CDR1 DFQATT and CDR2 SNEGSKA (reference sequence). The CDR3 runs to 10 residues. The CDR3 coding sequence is TGCAGTGCTTTTAACTATGGCTACACCTTC. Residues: CSAFNYGYTF.

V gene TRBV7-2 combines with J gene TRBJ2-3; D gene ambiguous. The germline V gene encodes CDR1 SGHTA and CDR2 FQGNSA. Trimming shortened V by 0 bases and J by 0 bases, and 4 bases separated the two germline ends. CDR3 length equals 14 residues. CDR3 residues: CASSLADSTDTQYF. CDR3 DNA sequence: TGTGCCAGCAGCTTAGCGGACAGCACAGATACGCAGTATTTT.

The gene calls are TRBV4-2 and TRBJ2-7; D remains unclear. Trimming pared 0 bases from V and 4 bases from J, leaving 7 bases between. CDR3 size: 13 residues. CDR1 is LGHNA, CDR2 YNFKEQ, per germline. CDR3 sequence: CASSQDPIYEQYF. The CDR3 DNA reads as TGTGCCAGCAGCCAAGACCCTATATACGAGCAGTACTTC.

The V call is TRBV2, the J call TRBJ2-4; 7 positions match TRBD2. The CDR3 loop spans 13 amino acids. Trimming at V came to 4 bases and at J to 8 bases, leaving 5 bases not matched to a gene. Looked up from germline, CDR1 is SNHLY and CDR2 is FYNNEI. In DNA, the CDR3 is TGTGCCAGCAGTGGGCGGGAGTGGGACATTCAGTACTTC. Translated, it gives CASSGREWDIQYF. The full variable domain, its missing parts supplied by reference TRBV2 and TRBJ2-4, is EPEVTQTPSHQVTQMGQEVILRCVPISNHLYFYWYRQILGQKVEFLVSFYNNEISEKSEIFDDQFSVERPDGSNFTLKIRSTKLEDSAMYFCASSGREWDIQYFGAGTRLSVL.

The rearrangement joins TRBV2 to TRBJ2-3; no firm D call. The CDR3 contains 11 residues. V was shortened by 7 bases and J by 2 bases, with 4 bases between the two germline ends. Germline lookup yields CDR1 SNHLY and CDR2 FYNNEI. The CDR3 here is CASTLTDTQYF. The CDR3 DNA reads TGTGCCAGCACCCTCACAGATACGCAGTATTTT. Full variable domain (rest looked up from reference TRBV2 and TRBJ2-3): EPEVTQTPSHQVTQMGQEVILRCVPISNHLYFYWYRQILGQKVEFLVSFYNNEISEKSEIFDDQFSVERPDGSNFTLKIRSTKLEDSAMYFCASTLTDTQYFGPGTRLTVL.

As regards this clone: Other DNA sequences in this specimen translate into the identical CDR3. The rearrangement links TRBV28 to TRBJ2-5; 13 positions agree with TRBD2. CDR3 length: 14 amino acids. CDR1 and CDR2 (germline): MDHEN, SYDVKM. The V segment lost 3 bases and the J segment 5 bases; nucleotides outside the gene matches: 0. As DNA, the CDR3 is TGTGCCAGCAGTTTGACTAGCGGGAGGGAGACCCAGTACTTC. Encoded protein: CASSLTSGRETQYF.

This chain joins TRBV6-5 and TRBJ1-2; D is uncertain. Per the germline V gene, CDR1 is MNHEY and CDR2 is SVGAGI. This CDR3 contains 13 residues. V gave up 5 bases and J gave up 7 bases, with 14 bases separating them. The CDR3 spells CASSTSHRSGYTF. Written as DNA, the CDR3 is TGTGCCAGCAGTACGTCCCACCGCTCTGGCTACACCTTC.

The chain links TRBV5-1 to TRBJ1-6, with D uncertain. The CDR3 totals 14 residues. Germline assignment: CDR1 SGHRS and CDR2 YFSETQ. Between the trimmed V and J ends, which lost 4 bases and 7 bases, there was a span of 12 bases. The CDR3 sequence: CASSVGRTNSPLHF. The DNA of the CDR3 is TGCGCCAGCAGCGTCGGACGTACCAATTCACCCCTCCACTTT.

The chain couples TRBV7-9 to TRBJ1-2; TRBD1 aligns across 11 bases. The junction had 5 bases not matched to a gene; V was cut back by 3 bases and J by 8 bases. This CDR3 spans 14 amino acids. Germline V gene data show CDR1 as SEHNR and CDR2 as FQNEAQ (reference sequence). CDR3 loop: CASSLGTGGHGYTF. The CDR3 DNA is TGTGCCAGCAGCTTGGGGACAGGGGGTCACGGCTACACCTTC.

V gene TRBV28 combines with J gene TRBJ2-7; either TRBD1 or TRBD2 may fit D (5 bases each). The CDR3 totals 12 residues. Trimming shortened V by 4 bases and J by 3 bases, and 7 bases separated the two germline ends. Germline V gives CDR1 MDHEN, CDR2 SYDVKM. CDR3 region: CASSYGGYEQYF. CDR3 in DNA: TGTGCCAGCAGTTATGGGGGCTACGAGCAGTACTTC.

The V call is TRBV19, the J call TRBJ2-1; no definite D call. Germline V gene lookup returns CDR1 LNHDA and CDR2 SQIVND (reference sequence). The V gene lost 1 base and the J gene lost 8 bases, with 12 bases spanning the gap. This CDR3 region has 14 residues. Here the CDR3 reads CASSIGLPWDEQFF. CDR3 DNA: TGTGCCAGTAGTATAGGGCTACCCTGGGATGAGCAGTTCTTC.

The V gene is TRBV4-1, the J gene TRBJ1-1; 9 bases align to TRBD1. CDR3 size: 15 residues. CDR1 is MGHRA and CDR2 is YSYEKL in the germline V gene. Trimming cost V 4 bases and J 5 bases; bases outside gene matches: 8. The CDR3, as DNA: TGCGCCAGCAGCCTCTACAGGGGGCGAGTTACTGAAGCTTTCTTT. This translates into CASSLYRGRVTEAFF.

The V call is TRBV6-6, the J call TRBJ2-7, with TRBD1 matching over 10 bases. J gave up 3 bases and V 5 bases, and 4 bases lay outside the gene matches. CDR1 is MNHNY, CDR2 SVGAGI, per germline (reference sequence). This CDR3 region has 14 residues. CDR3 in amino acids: CASSPRTGGYEQYF. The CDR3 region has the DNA TGTGCCAGCAGTCCTCGGACAGGGGGCTACGAGCAGTACTTC.

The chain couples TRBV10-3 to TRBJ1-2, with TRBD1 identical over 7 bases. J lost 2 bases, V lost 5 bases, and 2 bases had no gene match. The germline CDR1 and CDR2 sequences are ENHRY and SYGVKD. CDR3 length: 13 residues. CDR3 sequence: CAISMTGNYGYTF. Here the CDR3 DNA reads TGTGCCATCAGTATGACAGGGAACTATGGCTACACCTTC.

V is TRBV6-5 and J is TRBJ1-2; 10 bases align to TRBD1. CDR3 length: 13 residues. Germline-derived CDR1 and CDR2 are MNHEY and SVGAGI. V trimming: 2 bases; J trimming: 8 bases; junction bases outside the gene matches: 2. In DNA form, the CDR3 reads TGTGCCAGCAGTTACGCGGACAGGGGGGGCTACACCTTC. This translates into CASSYADRGGYTF.

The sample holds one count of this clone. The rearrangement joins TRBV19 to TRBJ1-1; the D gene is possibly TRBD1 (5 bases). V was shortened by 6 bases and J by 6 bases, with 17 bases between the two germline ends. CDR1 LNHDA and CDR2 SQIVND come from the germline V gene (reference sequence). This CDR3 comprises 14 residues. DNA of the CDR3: TGTGCCAGTAGGCGACGGGGGAGAGCCCCTGAAGCTTTCTTT. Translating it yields CASRRRGRAPEAFF.